This is a list of T cell receptor beta chains from one sample in a study of shared clonotypes between healthy human individuals. Profiling relied on immunoSEQ multiplex PCR, and the TCRdb table lists in-frame clones only, not all of them. The table shows approximately 1,500,000 clones, with roughly 96% occurring only once. Input material: naive CD4+ T cells sorted from blood. Every receptor here comes from a young man in good health. Both conserved end residues are part of each CDR3. D genes are given only for firm matches.

d_gene: NA; v_gene: TRBV5-4; j_gene: TRBJ2-5; CDR3aa: CASSLGQKETQYF; CDR3nt: TGTGCCAGCAGCTTGGGACAGAAAGAGACCCAGTACTTC
d_gene: TRBD1; v_gene: TRBV7-2; j_gene: TRBJ1-5; CDR3aa: CASSSRRTGDQPQHF; CDR3nt: TGTGCCAGCAGCTCCCGCAGGACAGGCGATCAGCCCCAGCATTTT
d_gene: NA; v_gene: TRBV5-1; j_gene: TRBJ1-1; CDR3aa: CASSLAGRMNTEAFF; CDR3nt: TGCGCCAGCAGCTTGGCCGGACGGATGAACACTGAAGCTTTCTTT
d_gene: NA; v_gene: TRBV11-2; j_gene: TRBJ2-1; CDR3aa: CASSSGQFYNEQFF; CDR3nt: TGTGCCAGCAGCTCGGGACAATTCTACAATGAGCAGTTCTTC
d_gene: TRBD1; v_gene: TRBV7-9; j_gene: TRBJ1-2; CDR3aa: CASSPWTGPPLAYGYTF; CDR3nt: TGTGCCAGCAGCCCTTGGACAGGGCCACCCCTCGCCTATGGCTACACCTTC
d_gene: NA; v_gene: TRBV4-3; j_gene: TRBJ2-5; CDR3aa: CASSQYREETQYF; CDR3nt: TGCGCCAGCAGCCAATACAGGGAAGAGACCCAGTACTTC
d_gene: NA; v_gene: TRBV5-1; j_gene: TRBJ2-7; CDR3aa: CASSEDIHEQYF; CDR3nt: TGCGCCAGCAGCGAGGACATCCACGAGCAGTACTTC
d_gene: TRBD1; v_gene: TRBV2; j_gene: TRBJ2-1; CDR3aa: CASSPTGTAYNEQFF; CDR3nt: TGTGCCAGCAGTCCTACCGGGACAGCCTACAATGAGCAGTTCTTC
d_gene: TRBD1; v_gene: TRBV5-1; j_gene: TRBJ2-3; CDR3aa: CASSLSRGDTQYF; CDR3nt: TGCGCCAGCAGCTTGAGCAGGGGGGATACGCAGTATTTT
d_gene: TRBD1; v_gene: TRBV5-6; j_gene: TRBJ2-5; CDR3aa: CASSLFPRTGIRQETQYF; CDR3nt: TGTGCCAGCAGCTTGTTCCCCCGGACAGGGATTCGGCAAGAGACCCAGTACTTC
d_gene: TRBD2; v_gene: TRBV20-1; j_gene: TRBJ2-7; CDR3aa: CSATSGYEQYF; CDR3nt: TGCAGTGCCACTAGCGGCTACGAGCAGTACTTC
d_gene: NA; v_gene: TRBV19; j_gene: TRBJ2-6; CDR3aa: CASGDLFISGANVLTF; CDR3nt: TGTGCCAGTGGGGACCTCTTCATCTCTGGGGCCAACGTCCTGACTTTC
d_gene: TRBD1; v_gene: TRBV27; j_gene: TRBJ2-3; CDR3aa: CASTPGQTWDTQYF; CDR3nt: TGTGCCAGCACCCCGGGACAGACCTGGGATACGCAGTATTTT
d_gene: NA; v_gene: TRBV5-8; j_gene: TRBJ1-1; CDR3aa: CASRMTRLRGSAFF; CDR3nt: TGTGCCAGCAGGATGACAAGGCTTCGGGGTTCCGCTTTCTTT
d_gene: TRBD1; v_gene: TRBV15; j_gene: TRBJ1-2; CDR3aa: CATSEDRVYGYTF; CDR3nt: TGTGCCACCAGCGAAGACAGGGTCTATGGCTACACCTTC
d_gene: NA; v_gene: TRBV5-5; j_gene: TRBJ2-7; CDR3aa: CASSKFPRGTYEQYF; CDR3nt: TGTGCCAGCAGCAAATTCCCGCGCGGGACCTACGAGCAGTACTTC
d_gene: TRBD2; v_gene: TRBV7-8; j_gene: TRBJ2-1; CDR3aa: CASSSVRTSLYNEQFF; CDR3nt: TGTGCCAGCAGCTCGGTCCGGACTAGCCTTTACAATGAGCAGTTCTTC
d_gene: TRBD2; v_gene: TRBV5-6; j_gene: TRBJ2-7; CDR3aa: CASSFAGTSSTYEQYF; CDR3nt: TGTGCCAGCAGCTTCGCCGGGACTAGCTCAACCTACGAGCAGTACTTC
d_gene: NA; v_gene: TRBV10-1; j_gene: TRBJ2-2; CDR3aa: CASSDGGNTGELFF; CDR3nt: TGCGCCAGCAGTGATGGTGGAAACACCGGGGAGCTGTTTTTT
d_gene: NA; v_gene: TRBV18; j_gene: TRBJ1-2; CDR3aa: CASSPNRRNYGYTF; CDR3nt: TGTGCCAGCTCACCAAACAGGAGAAACTATGGCTACACCTTC
d_gene: NA; v_gene: TRBV6-1; j_gene: TRBJ2-7; CDR3aa: CASSSGHRSYEQYF; CDR3nt: TGTGCCAGCAGCTCGGGACACCGCTCCTACGAGCAGTACTTC
d_gene: NA; v_gene: TRBV29-1; j_gene: TRBJ2-7; CDR3aa: CSVSKGSYEQYF; CDR3nt: TGCAGCGTTTCCAAGGGGTCCTACGAGCAGTACTTC
d_gene: TRBD2; v_gene: TRBV27; j_gene: TRBJ2-1; CDR3aa: CASSLRGFLAGRDNEQFF; CDR3nt: TGTGCCAGCAGCCTTAGGGGGTTTCTAGCGGGAAGAGACAATGAGCAGTTCTTC
d_gene: TRBD1; v_gene: TRBV4-2; j_gene: TRBJ2-1; CDR3aa: CASSQDGTGDNEQFF; CDR3nt: TGTGCCAGCAGCCAAGATGGGACAGGGGACAATGAGCAGTTCTTC
d_gene: NA; v_gene: TRBV5-8; j_gene: TRBJ2-3; CDR3aa: CASSQRGISTDTQYF; CDR3nt: TGTGCCAGCAGCCAAAGGGGAATCTCTACAGATACGCAGTATTTT
d_gene: TRBD1; v_gene: TRBV5-1; j_gene: TRBJ1-2; CDR3aa: CASSLDRGRDGYTF; CDR3nt: TGCGCCAGCAGCTTGGACAGGGGGCGGGATGGCTACACCTTC
d_gene: TRBD1; v_gene: TRBV25-1; j_gene: TRBJ2-5; CDR3aa: CASSKTGVQETQYF; CDR3nt: TGTGCCAGCAGTAAGACAGGGGTGCAAGAGACCCAGTACTTC
d_gene: TRBD1; v_gene: TRBV5-1; j_gene: TRBJ2-7; CDR3aa: CASSLKGATYEQYF; CDR3nt: TGCGCCAGCAGCTTGAAGGGGGCTACCTACGAGCAGTACTTC
d_gene: NA; v_gene: TRBV9; j_gene: TRBJ1-2; CDR3aa: CASSPPGPGAGYTF; CDR3nt: TGTGCCAGCAGTCCCCCGGGTCCTGGTGCTGGCTACACCTTC
d_gene: NA; v_gene: TRBV13; j_gene: TRBJ1-4; CDR3aa: CASSPSGTQNEKLFF; CDR3nt: TGTGCCAGCAGCCCATCCGGGACACAGAATGAAAAACTGTTTTTT
d_gene: NA; v_gene: TRBV25-1; j_gene: TRBJ1-1; CDR3aa: CASSTTGNTEAFF; CDR3nt: TGTGCCAGCAGCACTACAGGAAACACTGAAGCTTTCTTT